Presented here are 19 T cell receptor beta chains from one specimen sequenced in a study of prognosis after radiotherapy for stage I lung cancer. Amplification of the TCR beta CDR3 (from genomic DNA) was done by two-round multiplex PCR. Primers specific to each TRBV and TRBJ gene were used in first-round PCR. MiXCR, run by TCRdb on the multiplex PCR reads, gives a single entry per CDR3 protein. The sample lists tens of thousands of distinct CDR3 sequences, about 37% occurring once. Sample: PBMCs, taken before or after stereotactic body radiation therapy (not recorded which). The receptors come from a donor aged 50 or older with non-small cell lung cancer.

The table lists this clonotype with many counts. This sequence joins TRBV20-1 and TRBJ2-3, with 14 positions matching TRBD2. The length of the CDR3 is 16 residues. The V gene's germline CDR1 is DFQATT and CDR2 SNEGSKA (reference sequence). The J segment lost 5 bases and the V segment lost 6 bases, leaving 10 bases of the junction unmatched. CDR3 sequence reads: CSAGSPGTSGRDTQYF. DNA of the CDR3: TGCAGTGCCGGGTCCCCCGGGACTAGCGGGAGAGATACGCAGTATTTT.

A word on this clonotype: A single base separates this from a much larger clone, so it may be a read error. The rearrangement links TRBV5-4 to TRBJ2-3; D unresolved. Germline values: CDR1 SGHNT, CDR2 YYREEE (reference sequence). The V end was cut by 2 bases, the J end by 6 bases, with 10 bases between. The CDR3 runs 13 residues. Here the CDR3 reads CASSFTEQDTQYF. The CDR3 DNA reads as TGTGCCAGCAGCTTCACAGAACAGGATACGCAGTATTTT.

Worth noting for this clonotype: A much larger clone sits a single nucleotide away, making a read error possible. This rearrangement joins TRBV6-1 to TRBJ2-7; tentative D call: TRBD1 (5 bases). The germline V gene encodes CDR1 MNHNS and CDR2 SASEGT. The CDR3 has 12 residues. V shed 10 bases and J shed 2 bases, with 12 bases lying between them. Here the CDR3 DNA reads TGTGCCACGTCCCAGGGAACCTACGAGCAGTACTTC. Its protein is CATSQGTYEQYF.

Comment on this clonotype: This could be a read error, since a much larger clone is one nucleotide away. V gene TRBV7-2 combines with J gene TRBJ2-3; TRBD1 might be the D (5 bases). The CDR3 spans 15 residues. Germline V gene data show CDR1 as SGHTA and CDR2 as FQGNSA. CDR3: CASSSTALYTDTHYF. The DNA of the CDR3 is TGTGCCAGCAGCTCGACAGCTCTTTACACAGATACGCATTATTTT.

This clonotype was seen just once. The V gene is TRBV2, the J gene TRBJ1-2, with D perhaps TRBD1 (5 bases). The ends were cut back, 2 bases at V and 8 bases at J, with 18 bases in the middle. This CDR3 is built from 15 residues. Germline CDR1 and CDR2: SNHLY and FYNNEI. The CDR3 nucleotides are TGTGCCAGCAGTGAATTCTTGACAGTGGTAAGCGGCTACACCTTC. Translation: CASSEFLTVVSGYTF.

Turning to this clonotype: A much larger clone lies one base from this, so it may be a read error. The rearrangement joins TRBV29-1 to TRBJ2-7; 9 positions match TRBD1. The CDR3 totals 14 residues. CDR1 and CDR2 (germline): SQVTM, ANQGSEA. The CDR3 DNA reads as TGCAGACTACTCCCGGGACAGGGTCCCTACGAGCAGTACTTC. Its protein is CRLLPGQGPYEQYF.

The CDR3 loop is CASSDCRGSNSPLHF. The CDR3 DNA reads as TGTGCCAGCAGCGATTGCAGGGGGTCTAATTCACCCCTCCACTTT. V is TRBV7-9 and J is TRBJ1-6, with 7 positions matching TRBD1. Germline-derived CDR1 and CDR2 are SEHNR and FQNEAQ (reference sequence). With 5 bases clipped from V and 6 bases from J, the junction kept 7 bases outside the gene matches. The CDR3 is 15 residues long. The complete variable domain, with remaining parts taken from reference TRBV7-9 and TRBJ1-6, reads DTGVSQNPRHKITKRGQNVTFRCDPISEHNRLYWYRQTLGQGPEFLTYFQNEAQLEKSRLLSDRFSAERPKGSFSTLEIQRTEQGDSAMYLCASSDCRGSNSPLHFGNGTRLTVT.

A remark on this clonotype: It may be a read error: a sequence one base away is much more abundant. The chain has TRBV6-2 or TRBV6-3 and TRBJ1-6; no clear D gene. In germline, CDR1 is MNHEY, CDR2 SVGEGT. The CDR3 is 13 amino acids. The CDR3 region is CASGVAFNLPLHF. In DNA form, the CDR3 reads TGTGCCAGCGGGGTCGCCTTTAATTTACCCCTCCACTTT.

This clonotype has a count of ten or more. The V gene is TRBV13, the J gene TRBJ2-1; the match to TRBD1 covers 7 bases. Trimming at V came to 4 bases and at J to 0 bases, leaving 9 bases not matched to a gene. The CDR3 is 17 amino acids. Germline-derived CDR1 and CDR2 are PRHDT and FYEKMQ (reference sequence). The CDR3 bases are TGTGCCAGCAGCTCGCAGGTTCAGGGGGACTCCTACAATGAGCAGTTCTTC. This sequence encodes CASSSQVQGDSYNEQFF.

This clonotype was detected ten times or more. The V gene is TRBV9, the J gene TRBJ2-1; tentative D call: TRBD1 (6 bases). This CDR3 contains 13 residues. Germline CDR1 SGDLS, CDR2 YYNGEE. V was pared by 3 bases and J by 15 bases, with 19 bases between. The CDR3 DNA follows: TGTGCCAGCAGCGCCTCATTGGACAGTCAGATGTTCTTC. It is translated as CASSASLDSQMFF.

Note on this clonotype: A single base is all that separates this from a far larger clone, so a read error is likely. V usage is TRBV6-6 and J usage is TRBJ1-5; TRBD1 might be the D (6 bases). In germline, CDR1 is MNHNY, CDR2 SVGAGI (reference sequence). This CDR3 spans 17 amino acids. The CDR3 DNA sequence: TGTGCCAGCAGTTACTCGCAGGGACAAAGGAGCAATCAGCCCCAGAATTTT. Protein: CASSYSQGQRSNQPQNF.

A word on this clonotype: A much larger clone differs by one base, so this may be a read error. This chain joins TRBV6-9 and TRBJ2-6, with D perhaps matching TRBD1 or TRBD2 (5 bases each). Trimming pared 7 bases from V and 0 bases from J, leaving 16 bases between. This CDR3 is built from 17 residues. Germline CDR1 reads MNHGY; CDR2 reads SVAAGI. The CDR3 loop is CASIYPKGSSGANVLTF. DNA of the CDR3: TGTGCCAGCATTTACCCGAAGGGGAGCTCTGGGGCCAACGTCCTGACTTTC.

The table lists this clonotype with many counts. The chain uses TRBV5-1 and TRBJ2-3; a possible D gene is TRBD1 (5 bases). Germline lookup yields CDR1 SGHRS and CDR2 YFSETQ. Trimming stripped 6 bases from V and 0 bases from J, with 11 bases between. This CDR3 is built from 14 residues. CDR3 in amino acids: CASNLDRSTDTQYF. CDR3 coding DNA: TGCGCCAGCAACCTCGACAGAAGCACAGATACGCAGTATTTT.

As to this clonotype: At one of its ends the junction is not consistent with the germline gene, which may arise from a read error. This sequence joins TRBV6-1 and TRBJ2-7; tentatively, D is TRBD2 (5 bases). There are 11 residues in the CDR3. The germline CDR1 and CDR2 sequences are MNHNS and SASEGT. CDR3 in DNA: TGTGCCACGGGGTGTCGGGAAGAGCGGTACTTC. Its protein product is CATGCREERYF.

This chain joins TRBV5-6 and TRBJ2-7; 7 nucleotides align to TRBD1. The CDR3 is 13 residues long. The J segment lost 6 bases and the V segment lost 4 bases, leaving 7 bases of the junction unmatched. Per the germline V gene, CDR1 is SGHDT and CDR2 is YYEEEE. The CDR3 sequence is CASSLLTGAEQYF. Here the CDR3 DNA reads TGTGCCAGCAGCCTCCTAACAGGGGCCGAGCAGTACTTC.

The table lists this clonotype with many counts. The chain has TRBV7-8 and TRBJ2-3; tentatively, D is TRBD2 (6 bases). The germline CDR1 and CDR2 sequences are SGHVS and FQNEAQ. Trimming took 3 bases from V and 4 from J, leaving 8 bases between them. This CDR3 contains 13 residues. The CDR3 is CASSFREADTQYF. The CDR3 coding sequence is TGTGCCAGCAGCTTCAGGGAGGCAGATACGCAGTATTTT.

This clonotype turned up a few times. A much larger clonotype is one base distant, so this may be a read error. The J gene is TRBJ1-1, the V gene TRBV2, with a possible D match to TRBD1 (6 bases). V dropped 8 bases and J dropped 4 bases, with 11 bases sitting between them. Germline assignment: CDR1 SNHLY and CDR2 FYNNEI. The CDR3 extends over 12 amino acids. CDR3 sequence reads: CASLGGVTEAFF. Written as DNA, the CDR3 is TGTGCCAGCCTGGGGGGCGTCACTGAAGCTTTCTTT.

This clonotype was counted ten times or more. The chain has TRBV2 and TRBJ2-3; D is uncertain. The CDR3 consists of 14 residues. Germline CDR1 reads SNHLY; CDR2 reads FYNNEI. V was trimmed by 6 bases and J by 5 bases, leaving 15 bases between them. The CDR3, as DNA: TGTGCCAGCAGCGACAACTACGGTGGAGATACGCAGTATTTT. Protein product: CASSDNYGGDTQYF.

The chain has TRBV7-2 and TRBJ1-2; TRBD1 might be the D (5 bases). Trimming left V 6 bases short and J 4 bases short, with 15 bases between. This CDR3 comprises 14 residues. Germline assignment: CDR1 SGHTA and CDR2 FQGNSA. CDR3 DNA sequence: TGTGCCAGCAGTCATAGGGGAAGAGGCTATGGCTACACCTTC. This codes for CASSHRGRGYGYTF.